A selection of T cell receptor beta chains follows, all from one sample in a study of T cells in Graves' hyperthyroidism and ophthalmopathy. TCRdb recomputed calls from the multiplex PCR reads with MiXCR, one row per CDR3 protein. The table shows around 350,000 distinct CDR3 sequences, with 25% occurring only once. What was sequenced was blood. Receptors were obtained from a man aged 45-60 years with Graves' hyperthyroidism. CDR3s include the opening cysteine and the closing phenylalanine or tryptophan. D genes are given only for firm matches. Size tells how often a clone was seen (once, few, many) or the class of an expanded clone, and some rows leave it out.

V gene: TRBV12-3/TRBV12-4
clone size: few
J gene: TRBJ1-6
D gene: TRBD1
CDR3 DNA: TGTGCCAGCAGCCTAACGACAGGGCGCGGATCACCCCTCCACTTT
CDR3 protein: CASSLTTGRGSPLHF

V gene: TRBV18
clone size: .
J gene: TRBJ2-3
D gene: .
CDR3 DNA: TGTGCCTGCTCAGCGGGAGATACGCAGTATTTT
CDR3 protein: CACSAGDTQYF

V gene: TRBV20-1
clone size: .
J gene: TRBJ2-7
D gene: TRBD2
CDR3 DNA: TGCAGTGCTAGAGATCGCGGGAGGGCCATCTACGAGCAGTACTTC
CDR3 protein: CSARDRGRAIYEQYF

V gene: TRBV7-9
clone size: few
J gene: TRBJ2-7
D gene: TRBD1
CDR3 DNA: TGTGCCAGCAGCTCACAGGGGAGTAGGTCCTACGAGCAGTACTTC
CDR3 protein: CASSSQGSRSYEQYF

V gene: TRBV7-3
clone size: many
J gene: TRBJ2-1
D gene: TRBD2
CDR3 DNA: TGTGCCAGCAGCCAACTAGCGGGAGCTTACAATGAGCAGTTCTTC
CDR3 protein: CASSQLAGAYNEQFF

V gene: TRBV7-9
clone size: .
J gene: TRBJ2-7
D gene: TRBD2
CDR3 DNA: TGTGCCAGCAGTGCCGGGACTAGCGGGAACTACGAGCAGTACTTC
CDR3 protein: CASSAGTSGNYEQYF

V gene: TRBV5-1
clone size: .
J gene: TRBJ2-7
D gene: TRBD1
CDR3 DNA: TGCGCCAGCAGCGAGGACAGGGTGATCGACGAGCAGTACTTC
CDR3 protein: CASSEDRVIDEQYF

V gene: TRBV18
clone size: few
J gene: TRBJ2-7
D gene: .
CDR3 DNA: TGTGCCAGCTCACCATTCAGCAGCTACGAGCAGTACTTC
CDR3 protein: CASSPFSSYEQYF

V gene: TRBV20-1
clone size: .
J gene: TRBJ2-1
D gene: TRBD2
CDR3 DNA: TGCAGTGCTAGCGGGAAGACTAGCGGGAGGTACAATGAGCAGTTCTTC
CDR3 protein: CSASGKTSGRYNEQFF

V gene: TRBV19
clone size: few
J gene: TRBJ2-7
D gene: TRBD2
CDR3 DNA: TGTGCCAGTAGGCTAGCGGGAGTAGGATCCGAGCAGTACTTC
CDR3 protein: CASRLAGVGSEQYF

V gene: TRBV11-3
clone size: .
J gene: TRBJ2-5
D gene: TRBD2
CDR3 DNA: TGTGCCAGCCAGGGACTAGCGGGACAAGAGACCCAGTACTTC
CDR3 protein: CASQGLAGQETQYF

V gene: TRBV9
clone size: few
J gene: TRBJ2-1
D gene: TRBD2
CDR3 DNA: TGTGCCAGCAGCCTCGAAGCGGGAGCCGCCTACAATGAGCAGTTCTTC
CDR3 protein: CASSLEAGAAYNEQFF

V gene: TRBV7-3
clone size: .
J gene: TRBJ1-6
D gene: .
CDR3 DNA: TGTGCCAGCAGCTCGTCTAGGGGGATGGGCTCCTATAATTCACCCCTCCACTTT
CDR3 protein: CASSSSRGMGSYNSPLHF

V gene: TRBV27
clone size: .
J gene: TRBJ2-1
D gene: TRBD2
CDR3 DNA: TGTGCCAGCAGTTTAATCTCTAGCGGGAAATACAATGAGCAGTTCTTC
CDR3 protein: CASSLISSGKYNEQFF

V gene: TRBV6-1
clone size: many
J gene: TRBJ2-7
D gene: .
CDR3 DNA: TGTGCCAGCAGTTATGGGCGTCAAACCTACGAGCAGTACTTC
CDR3 protein: CASSYGRQTYEQYF

V gene: TRBV6-1
clone size: few
J gene: TRBJ1-1
D gene: .
CDR3 DNA: TGTGCCAGCAGTGACCGGGACAACGCCTATATGAACACTGAAGCTTTCTTT
CDR3 protein: CASSDRDNAYMNTEAFF

V gene: TRBV2
clone size: once
J gene: TRBJ2-3
D gene: TRBD2
CDR3 DNA: TGTGCCAGCAAGCTAGCGGGTAGCACAGATACGCAGTATTTT
CDR3 protein: CASKLAGSTDTQYF

V gene: TRBV11-2
clone size: many
J gene: TRBJ1-1
D gene: .
CDR3 DNA: TGTGCCAGCAGCCAATACCGGAACACTGAAGCTTTCTTT
CDR3 protein: CASSQYRNTEAFF

V gene: TRBV7-9
clone size: few
J gene: TRBJ2-1
D gene: .
CDR3 DNA: TGTGCCAGCAGCCCAGCAGGGGCCACTGAGCAGTTCTTC
CDR3 protein: CASSPAGATEQFF

V gene: TRBV12-5
clone size: .
J gene: TRBJ2-3
D gene: TRBD2
CDR3 DNA: TGTGCTAGTGGCCTACTTTTTCAGGTAGCGGGTTACACAGATACGCAGTATTTT
CDR3 protein: CASGLLFQVAGYTDTQYF

V gene: TRBV5-1
clone size: few
J gene: TRBJ2-5
D gene: .
CDR3 DNA: TGCGCCAGCAGCTCTAGGCCAGGGTCCCAAGAGACCCAGTACTTC
CDR3 protein: CASSSRPGSQETQYF

V gene: TRBV11-1
clone size: .
J gene: TRBJ2-7
D gene: .
CDR3 DNA: TGTGCCAGCAGCTTATCGGGAGCGGGCGAGCGGTACTTC
CDR3 protein: CASSLSGAGERYF

V gene: TRBV6-1
clone size: .
J gene: TRBJ2-7
D gene: TRBD2
CDR3 DNA: TGTGCCAGCAGTGATCTTTGGGGGGGGAACGAGCAGTACTTC
CDR3 protein: CASSDLWGGNEQYF

V gene: TRBV18
clone size: few
J gene: TRBJ2-1
D gene: .
CDR3 DNA: TGTGCCAGCTCAGAGTCAGGGCGGGCCTTATACAATGAGCAGTTCTTC
CDR3 protein: CASSESGRALYNEQFF

V gene: TRBV2
clone size: many
J gene: TRBJ2-7
D gene: TRBD1
CDR3 DNA: TGTGCCAGCAGTCCGGGACAGGGAAGCTCCTACGAGCAGTACTTC
CDR3 protein: CASSPGQGSSYEQYF

V gene: TRBV12-3/TRBV12-4
clone size: .
J gene: TRBJ2-7
D gene: .
CDR3 DNA: TGTGCCAGCAGTTTTTGGAACTCCTACGAGCAGTACTTC
CDR3 protein: CASSFWNSYEQYF

V gene: TRBV3-1
clone size: many
J gene: TRBJ1-5
D gene: .
CDR3 DNA: TGTGCCAGCAGCCCTTCAGAATGGCAGCCCCAGCATTTT
CDR3 protein: CASSPSEWQPQHF

V gene: TRBV18
clone size: few
J gene: TRBJ2-7
D gene: .
CDR3 DNA: TGTGCCAGCTCACCACCCCACTCGGAGCAGTACTTC
CDR3 protein: CASSPPHSEQYF

V gene: TRBV11-2
clone size: many
J gene: TRBJ2-3
D gene: .
CDR3 DNA: TGTGCCAGCAGCTTAGATCCAGGGAATCCAGATACGCAGTATTTT
CDR3 protein: CASSLDPGNPDTQYF

V gene: TRBV20-1
clone size: few
J gene: TRBJ1-1
D gene: TRBD1
CDR3 DNA: TGCAGTGCTACGGGACAGGCCTTAGAAGCTTTCTTT
CDR3 protein: CSATGQALEAFF

V gene: TRBV7-3
clone size: .
J gene: TRBJ2-3
D gene: TRBD2
CDR3 DNA: TGTGCCAGCAGCTCCGGACTCGGGAGGAAAGCAGATACGCAGTATTTT
CDR3 protein: CASSSGLGRKADTQYF

V gene: TRBV6-1
clone size: .
J gene: TRBJ2-3
D gene: .
CDR3 DNA: TGTGCCAGCAGTGAATATACTCCGTCCCTTCACCAGTATTTT
CDR3 protein: CASSEYTPSLHQYF

V gene: TRBV12-5
clone size: .
J gene: TRBJ2-1
D gene: .
CDR3 DNA: TGTGCTAGTGGCACAGGGCCAGGTGAGCAGTTCTTC
CDR3 protein: CASGTGPGEQFF

V gene: TRBV20-1
clone size: .
J gene: TRBJ2-7
D gene: .
CDR3 DNA: TGCAGTGCTAGGCAGGGATCCAGGGACGAGCAGTACTTC
CDR3 protein: CSARQGSRDEQYF

V gene: TRBV11-3
clone size: few
J gene: TRBJ2-3
D gene: .
CDR3 DNA: TGTGCCAGCAGCTATGGGCGGAGAGGCACAGATACGCAGTATTTT
CDR3 protein: CASSYGRRGTDTQYF

V gene: TRBV20-1
clone size: few
J gene: TRBJ2-7
D gene: .
CDR3 DNA: TGCAGTGCTGGGGGGGGGGCCCTGAGCTCCTACGAGCAGTACTTC
CDR3 protein: CSAGGGALSSYEQYF

V gene: TRBV27
clone size: .
J gene: TRBJ1-2
D gene: .
CDR3 DNA: TGTGCCAGCAGTTTATTTGGCGGGTACTATGGCTACACCTTC
CDR3 protein: CASSLFGGYYGYTF

V gene: TRBV20-1
clone size: .
J gene: TRBJ1-2
D gene: TRBD1
CDR3 DNA: TGCAGTGCTACGGGACAGTCGACTTCCTATGGCTACACCTTC
CDR3 protein: CSATGQSTSYGYTF

V gene: TRBV3-1
clone size: many
J gene: TRBJ2-5
D gene: TRBD2
CDR3 DNA: TGTGCCAGCAGCCACTTACCAGCGGGACAAGAGACCCAGTACTTC
CDR3 protein: CASSHLPAGQETQYF

V gene: TRBV15
clone size: few
J gene: TRBJ2-3
D gene: .
CDR3 DNA: TGTGCCACCAGCAGAGATGGGGACTCGACCCTTAGCACAGATACGCAGTATTTT
CDR3 protein: CATSRDGDSTLSTDTQYF

V gene: TRBV6-2/TRBV6-3
clone size: few
J gene: TRBJ2-4
D gene: .
CDR3 DNA: TGTGCCAGCAGGGTTGGACACATTCAGTACTTC
CDR3 protein: CASRVGHIQYF

V gene: TRBV7-9
clone size: .
J gene: TRBJ2-7
D gene: TRBD2
CDR3 DNA: TGTGCCAGCAGCATCGGACTAGCGGGGGCTTCCTACGAGCAGTACTTC
CDR3 protein: CASSIGLAGASYEQYF

V gene: TRBV5-1
clone size: .
J gene: TRBJ2-5
D gene: TRBD1
CDR3 DNA: TGCGCCAGCAGCTTGGATGGACAGGGCTTACAAGAGACCCAGTACTTC
CDR3 protein: CASSLDGQGLQETQYF

V gene: TRBV2
clone size: many
J gene: TRBJ2-7
D gene: .
CDR3 DNA: TGTGCCAGCAGACCCGGGACCGAGCCCGAGCAGTACTTC
CDR3 protein: CASRPGTEPEQYF

V gene: TRBV12-3/TRBV12-4
clone size: .
J gene: TRBJ2-4
D gene: TRBD2
CDR3 DNA: TGTGCCAGCAGTTTGGTAGCGGGAGTGGCCAAAAACATTCAGTACTTC
CDR3 protein: CASSLVAGVAKNIQYF

V gene: TRBV24-1
clone size: .
J gene: TRBJ2-1
D gene: .
CDR3 DNA: TGTGCCACCAGTGATTTCGGCCAGGGGTCGTACAATGAGCAGTTCTTC
CDR3 protein: CATSDFGQGSYNEQFF